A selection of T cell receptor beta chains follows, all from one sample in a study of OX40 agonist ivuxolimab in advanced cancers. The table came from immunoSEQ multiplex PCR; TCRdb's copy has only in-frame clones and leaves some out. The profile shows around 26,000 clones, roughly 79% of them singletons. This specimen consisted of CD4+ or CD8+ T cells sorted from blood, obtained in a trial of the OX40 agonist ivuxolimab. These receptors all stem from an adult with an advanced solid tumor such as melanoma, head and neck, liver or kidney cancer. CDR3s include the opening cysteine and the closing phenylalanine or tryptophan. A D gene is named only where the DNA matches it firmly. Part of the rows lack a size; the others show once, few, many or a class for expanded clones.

CDR3aa: CASRIQGHYGYTF
CDR3nt: TGTGCCAGCAGAATACAGGGGCACTATGGCTACACCTTC
j_gene: TRBJ1-2
abundance: few
v_gene: TRBV5-4
d_gene: TRBD1

CDR3aa: CASSNDGGGNQPQHF
CDR3nt: TGTGCCAGCAGTAACGATGGGGGGGGCAATCAGCCCCAGCATTTT
j_gene: TRBJ1-5
abundance: NA
v_gene: TRBV6-5
d_gene: NA

CDR3aa: CATGGGYNYGYTF
CDR3nt: TGTGCCACCGGGGGGGGTTATAACTATGGCTACACCTTC
j_gene: TRBJ1-2
abundance: NA
v_gene: TRBV10-3
d_gene: NA

CDR3aa: CASSYLSDTPYEQYF
CDR3nt: TGTGCCAGCAGTTACTTGTCCGACACACCCTACGAGCAGTACTTC
j_gene: TRBJ2-7
abundance: NA
v_gene: TRBV6-5
d_gene: NA

CDR3aa: CASSLDGTGSSYEQYF
CDR3nt: TGCGCCAGCAGCTTGGACGGGACAGGGAGCTCCTACGAGCAGTACTTC
j_gene: TRBJ2-7
abundance: NA
v_gene: TRBV5-1
d_gene: TRBD1

CDR3aa: CASSPYQGGEGVIAQHF
CDR3nt: TGCGCCAGCAGCCCATACCAAGGCGGGGAGGGGGTTATCGCCCAGCATTTT
j_gene: TRBJ1-5
abundance: NA
v_gene: TRBV4-1
d_gene: NA

CDR3aa: CASSYTGYTEAFF
CDR3nt: TGTGCCAGCAGTTACACAGGGTACACTGAAGCTTTCTTT
j_gene: TRBJ1-1
abundance: NA
v_gene: TRBV6-5
d_gene: NA

CDR3aa: CSVERRAGYTF
CDR3nt: TGCAGCGTCGAAAGGAGGGCTGGCTACACCTTC
j_gene: TRBJ1-2
abundance: NA
v_gene: TRBV29-1
d_gene: NA

CDR3aa: CASRRDSSTNEKLFF
CDR3nt: TGTGCCAGCAGACGGGACTCCTCAACTAATGAAAAACTGTTTTTT
j_gene: TRBJ1-4
abundance: NA
v_gene: TRBV2
d_gene: NA

CDR3aa: CASSFRQGSYEQFF
CDR3nt: TGTGCCAGCAGCTTCAGACAGGGTAGTTATGAGCAGTTCTTC
j_gene: TRBJ2-1
abundance: NA
v_gene: TRBV7-3
d_gene: TRBD1

CDR3aa: CATSRTGRYNEQFF
CDR3nt: TGTGCCACCAGCAGAACCGGACGCTACAATGAGCAGTTCTTC
j_gene: TRBJ2-1
abundance: NA
v_gene: TRBV15
d_gene: NA

CDR3aa: CASSLSSTGELFF
CDR3nt: TGTGCCAGCAGCTTATCTAGTACCGGGGAGCTGTTTTTT
j_gene: TRBJ2-2
abundance: NA
v_gene: TRBV7-9
d_gene: NA

CDR3aa: CASSLTGLANYGYTF
CDR3nt: TGTGCCAGCAGTCTTACAGGTTTAGCTAACTATGGCTACACCTTC
j_gene: TRBJ1-2
abundance: NA
v_gene: TRBV6-6
d_gene: NA

CDR3aa: CASSLFGTGDNEQFF
CDR3nt: TGTGCCAGCAGCTTGTTTGGGACAGGGGACAATGAGCAGTTCTTC
j_gene: TRBJ2-1
abundance: NA
v_gene: TRBV5-6
d_gene: TRBD1

CDR3aa: CASSYSQVGIQYF
CDR3nt: TGTGCCAGCAGTTACAGCCAGGTCGGCATTCAGTACTTC
j_gene: TRBJ2-4
abundance: NA
v_gene: TRBV6-5
d_gene: NA

CDR3aa: CASSSRGATGIYGYTF
CDR3nt: TGTGCCAGCAGCTCTAGGGGGGCAACAGGGATCTATGGCTACACCTTC
j_gene: TRBJ1-2
abundance: NA
v_gene: TRBV5-6
d_gene: NA

CDR3aa: CASSLATGSNEQFF
CDR3nt: TGTGCCAGCAGCTTAGCAACAGGGAGCAATGAGCAGTTCTTC
j_gene: TRBJ2-1
abundance: NA
v_gene: TRBV7-9
d_gene: NA

CDR3aa: CASSQVDTGGSYEQYF
CDR3nt: TGCGCCAGCAGCCAAGTCGACACAGGGGGGTCCTACGAGCAGTACTTC
j_gene: TRBJ2-7
abundance: NA
v_gene: TRBV4-1
d_gene: TRBD1

CDR3aa: CASSLEGVNTEAFF
CDR3nt: TGCGCCAGCAGCTTGGAAGGGGTCAACACTGAAGCTTTCTTT
j_gene: TRBJ1-1
abundance: few
v_gene: TRBV5-1
d_gene: NA

CDR3aa: CASSVGGAQEDTQYF
CDR3nt: TGTGCCAGCAGCGTAGGTGGGGCGCAGGAAGATACGCAGTATTTT
j_gene: TRBJ2-3
abundance: NA
v_gene: TRBV9
d_gene: NA

CDR3aa: CASSLVGLNTEAFF
CDR3nt: TGTGCCAGCAGCTTAGTAGGTTTGAACACTGAAGCTTTCTTT
j_gene: TRBJ1-1
abundance: NA
v_gene: TRBV11-2
d_gene: NA

CDR3aa: CSVLLGQGYEQYF
CDR3nt: TGCAGCGTCTTGCTGGGACAGGGCTACGAGCAGTACTTC
j_gene: TRBJ2-7
abundance: NA
v_gene: TRBV29-1
d_gene: TRBD1

CDR3aa: CASSIAASTDTQYF
CDR3nt: TGCGCCAGCAGTATAGCGGCAAGCACAGATACGCAGTATTTT
j_gene: TRBJ2-3
abundance: NA
v_gene: TRBV5-1
d_gene: NA

CDR3aa: CASSPGGFYGYTF
CDR3nt: TGTGCCAGCAGCCCCGGGGGGTTCTATGGCTACACCTTC
j_gene: TRBJ1-2
abundance: few
v_gene: TRBV28
d_gene: NA

CDR3aa: CASSLSLVGNEQFF
CDR3nt: TGTGCCAGCAGCTTAAGTCTAGTGGGCAATGAGCAGTTCTTC
j_gene: TRBJ2-1
abundance: NA
v_gene: TRBV7-9
d_gene: NA

CDR3aa: CASSPHRIQGSPLHEQYF
CDR3nt: TGCGCCAGCAGCCCCCACCGCATTCAGGGGAGCCCGTTACACGAGCAGTACTTC
j_gene: TRBJ2-7
abundance: NA
v_gene: TRBV5-1
d_gene: NA

CDR3aa: CASSLDSYGYTF
CDR3nt: TGTGCCAGCAGCCTAGACAGCTATGGCTACACCTTC
j_gene: TRBJ1-2
abundance: NA
v_gene: TRBV7-9
d_gene: NA

CDR3aa: CASVPQSSYNEQFF
CDR3nt: TGTGCCAGTGTCCCCCAAAGCTCCTACAATGAGCAGTTCTTC
j_gene: TRBJ2-1
abundance: NA
v_gene: TRBV2
d_gene: NA

CDR3aa: CASRGGMNTEAFF
CDR3nt: TGCGCCAGCAGGGGGGGGATGAACACTGAAGCTTTCTTT
j_gene: TRBJ1-1
abundance: NA
v_gene: TRBV4-1
d_gene: NA

CDR3aa: CAAGRGTEAFF
CDR3nt: TGTGCCGCGGGACGGGGGACTGAAGCTTTCTTT
j_gene: TRBJ1-1
abundance: NA
v_gene: TRBV7-9
d_gene: NA

CDR3aa: CASSLSVLGNEQFF
CDR3nt: TGTGCCAGCAGCTTGTCGGTTTTGGGCAATGAGCAGTTCTTC
j_gene: TRBJ2-1
abundance: few
v_gene: TRBV7-3
d_gene: NA

CDR3aa: CATSRAGRYNEQFF
CDR3nt: TGTGCCACCAGCAGAGCCGGGAGGTACAATGAGCAGTTCTTC
j_gene: TRBJ2-1
abundance: NA
v_gene: TRBV15
d_gene: TRBD2

CDR3aa: CASSTGGGSFYGYTF
CDR3nt: TGTGCCAGCAGCACAGGGGGTGGTTCTTTCTATGGCTACACCTTC
j_gene: TRBJ1-2
abundance: NA
v_gene: TRBV9
d_gene: TRBD1

CDR3aa: CASSSRALNQPQHF
CDR3nt: TGTGCCAGTAGTAGCAGGGCTCTCAATCAGCCCCAGCATTTT
j_gene: TRBJ1-5
abundance: NA
v_gene: TRBV19
d_gene: NA

CDR3aa: CASSPPRGTGSYEQYF
CDR3nt: TGTGCCAGCAGCCCCCCCCGCGGGACAGGGTCCTACGAGCAGTACTTC
j_gene: TRBJ2-7
abundance: few
v_gene: TRBV9
d_gene: TRBD1

CDR3aa: CASSQFGDLGREQYF
CDR3nt: TGCGCCAGCAGCCAATTCGGGGATCTGGGTCGCGAGCAGTACTTC
j_gene: TRBJ2-7
abundance: NA
v_gene: TRBV4-1
d_gene: NA

CDR3aa: CASSQEVASAETQYF
CDR3nt: TGCGCCAGCAGCCAAGAGGTGGCTAGCGCTGAGACCCAGTACTTC
j_gene: TRBJ2-5
abundance: NA
v_gene: TRBV4-1
d_gene: NA

CDR3aa: CASSEGGAVYDTQYF
CDR3nt: TGTGCCAGCAGCGAGGGTGGTGCGGTTTACGATACGCAGTATTTT
j_gene: TRBJ2-3
abundance: NA
v_gene: TRBV5-4
d_gene: NA

CDR3aa: CATGIALDTEAFF
CDR3nt: TGTGCCACCGGGATAGCCTTGGACACTGAAGCTTTCTTT
j_gene: TRBJ1-1
abundance: NA
v_gene: TRBV6-5
d_gene: NA

CDR3aa: CASSYSRVGEQYF
CDR3nt: TGTGCCAGCAGTTACTCGCGGGTGGGCGAGCAGTACTTC
j_gene: TRBJ2-7
abundance: once
v_gene: TRBV6-6
d_gene: NA

CDR3aa: CASSPTDRVVEAFF
CDR3nt: TGTGCCAGCAGCCCCACGGACAGGGTTGTTGAAGCTTTCTTT
j_gene: TRBJ1-1
abundance: NA
v_gene: TRBV11-3
d_gene: TRBD1

CDR3aa: CASRPPGLAVYNEQFF
CDR3nt: TGTGCCAGCAGGCCCCCGGGACTAGCGGTATACAATGAGCAGTTCTTC
j_gene: TRBJ2-1
abundance: NA
v_gene: TRBV2
d_gene: TRBD2

CDR3aa: CASSLRQGTNEKLFF
CDR3nt: TGTGCCAGCAGTCTGCGACAGGGGACTAATGAAAAACTGTTTTTT
j_gene: TRBJ1-4
abundance: NA
v_gene: TRBV6-6
d_gene: TRBD1

CDR3aa: CASSPPPDRVREQFF
CDR3nt: TGTGCCAGTAGTCCACCCCCGGACAGGGTTAGGGAGCAGTTCTTC
j_gene: TRBJ2-1
abundance: NA
v_gene: TRBV19
d_gene: TRBD1

CDR3aa: CASSSRGPSGNTIYF
CDR3nt: TGTGCCAGCAGCTCCCGGGGGCCTTCTGGAAACACCATATATTTT
j_gene: TRBJ1-3
abundance: NA
v_gene: TRBV7-3
d_gene: NA

CDR3aa: CAWRDRSSYNSPLHF
CDR3nt: TGTGCCTGGAGAGACAGGAGCTCCTATAATTCACCCCTCCACTTT
j_gene: TRBJ1-6
abundance: NA
v_gene: TRBV30
d_gene: NA

CDR3aa: CSVEGIGGSNEQYF
CDR3nt: TGCAGCGTTGAAGGAATCGGGGGTAGCAACGAGCAGTACTTC
j_gene: TRBJ2-7
abundance: NA
v_gene: TRBV29-1
d_gene: NA

CDR3aa: CASSQDWVTGELFF
CDR3nt: TGCGCCAGCAGCCAAGACTGGGTTACCGGGGAGCTGTTTTTT
j_gene: TRBJ2-2
abundance: NA
v_gene: TRBV4-1
d_gene: NA

CDR3aa: CASAGLLAGGPWNEQFF
CDR3nt: TGTGCCAGTGCGGGGCTGCTAGCGGGAGGGCCTTGGAATGAGCAGTTCTTC
j_gene: TRBJ2-1
abundance: once
v_gene: TRBV7-2
d_gene: TRBD2

CDR3aa: CASSHNTGASYEQYF
CDR3nt: TGTGCCAGCAGCCACAATACAGGGGCCTCCTACGAGCAGTACTTC
j_gene: TRBJ2-7
abundance: NA
v_gene: TRBV14
d_gene: TRBD1

CDR3aa: CASSLYNEQFF
CDR3nt: TGTGCCAGCAGCTTGTACAATGAGCAGTTCTTC
j_gene: TRBJ2-1
abundance: NA
v_gene: TRBV5-4
d_gene: NA

CDR3aa: CASSHLGHGNEQFF
CDR3nt: TGTGCCAGCTCCCACCTGGGGCATGGGAATGAGCAGTTCTTC
j_gene: TRBJ2-1
abundance: NA
v_gene: TRBV18
d_gene: NA

CDR3aa: CASSPQGVYGYTF
CDR3nt: TGTGCCAGCAGTCCGCAGGGGGTCTATGGCTACACCTTC
j_gene: TRBJ1-2
abundance: NA
v_gene: TRBV27
d_gene: TRBD1

CDR3aa: CAWRTTVDTEAFF
CDR3nt: TGTGCCTGGAGAACGACAGTCGACACTGAAGCTTTCTTT
j_gene: TRBJ1-1
abundance: NA
v_gene: TRBV30
d_gene: NA

CDR3aa: CASSSRLAGEGEQFF
CDR3nt: TGTGCCAGCAGCTCACGACTAGCGGGAGAGGGTGAGCAGTTCTTC
j_gene: TRBJ2-1
abundance: NA
v_gene: TRBV7-6
d_gene: TRBD2

CDR3aa: CASSLGGGVPRYNEQFF
CDR3nt: TGTGCCAGCAGTCTCGGCGGCGGGGTCCCCCGTTACAATGAGCAGTTCTTC
j_gene: TRBJ2-1
abundance: NA
v_gene: TRBV13
d_gene: NA

CDR3aa: CASSTLDSYMNTEAFF
CDR3nt: TGTGCCAGCAGCACTTTAGACAGTTACATGAACACTGAAGCTTTCTTT
j_gene: TRBJ1-1
abundance: NA
v_gene: TRBV9
d_gene: NA

CDR3aa: CASSLQGVYTDTQYF
CDR3nt: TGTGCCAGCAGCCTACAGGGAGTTTACACAGATACGCAGTATTTT
j_gene: TRBJ2-3
abundance: NA
v_gene: TRBV6-5
d_gene: NA

CDR3aa: CASGTGPNTGELFF
CDR3nt: TGTGCCAGCGGGACAGGCCCGAACACCGGGGAGCTGTTTTTT
j_gene: TRBJ2-2
abundance: NA
v_gene: TRBV6-1
d_gene: TRBD1